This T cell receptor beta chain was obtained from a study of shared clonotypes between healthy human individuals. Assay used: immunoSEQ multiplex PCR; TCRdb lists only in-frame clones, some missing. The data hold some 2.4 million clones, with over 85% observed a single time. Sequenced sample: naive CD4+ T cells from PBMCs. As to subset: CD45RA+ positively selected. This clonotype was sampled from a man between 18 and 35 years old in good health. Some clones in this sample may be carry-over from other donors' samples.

In DNA, the CDR3 is TGTGCCAGCAGTTTACCACAGGGCGTGATGAACACTGAAGCTTTCTTT. Residues: CASSLPQGVMNTEAFF. The rearrangement uses TRBV28 and TRBJ1-1; TRBD1 is a possible D gene (6 bases). This CDR3 region has 16 residues. Trimming removed 2 bases at V and 0 bases at J, with 13 bases between. Germline assignment: CDR1 MDHEN and CDR2 SYDVKM.